This T cell receptor beta chain was sequenced during a study of PD-L1 blockade in urothelial cancer. This sample's time point: pretreatment peripheral blood. TCRdb keeps only in-frame clones here, not all; method: immunoSEQ multiplex PCR. The sample has over 75,000 clones; roughly 90% are singletons. V was cut by 4 bases and J by 1 base, with 12 bases left in between. From germline, CDR1 is SNHLY and CDR2 FYNNEI. The CDR3 covers 15 residues. The clonotype originates from a woman of 80 years or more with urothelial cancer. V usage is TRBV2 and J usage is TRBJ2-3; D may be TRBD2 (5 bases). The source material was PBMCs, sampled around atezolizumab (anti-PD-L1) treatment. The CDR3 loop reads CASSGPPLGTDTQYF. The DNA for the CDR3 is TGTGCCAGCAGTGGTCCGCCACTAGGCACAGATACGCAGTATTTT.